These 24 T cell receptor beta chains were all obtained from the same sample, sequenced in a study of Tregs in tolerant kidney transplant recipients. Here immunoSEQ multiplex PCR was the method, and the copy in TCRdb shows in-frame clones only, minus some. Of fewer than 65,000 clones detected, over 75% appear once; the ten largest clones hold 2.1%. The source was Tregs from blood, collected before the transplant. The receptors shown here come from a human donor who received a combined kidney and bone marrow transplant.

The chain carries TRBV7-9 and TRBJ1-4; TRBD1 might be the D (6 bases). This CDR3 is built from 15 residues. Deletions cut 2 bases from V and 5 bases from J, with 12 bases between. CDR1 and CDR2 from the germline V gene are SEHNR and FQNEAQ (reference sequence). The CDR3 is CASSLRWTENEKLFF. For the CDR3, the DNA is TGTGCCAGCAGCTTAAGATGGACAGAAAATGAAAAACTGTTTTTT. The complete variable domain, with remaining parts taken from reference TRBV7-9 and TRBJ1-4, reads DTGVSQNPRHKITKRGQNVTFRCDPISEHNRLYWYRQTLGQGPEFLTYFQNEAQLEKSRLLSDRFSAERPKGSFSTLEIQRTEQGDSAMYLCASSLRWTENEKLFFGSGTQLSVL.

The CDR3 bases are TGCGCCAGCAGCCCACCCGGGACTAGCGGTCCCCACTACAATGAGCAGTTCTTC. Translated: CASSPPGTSGPHYNEQFF. The chain uses TRBV5-1 and TRBJ2-1, with TRBD2 identical over 11 bases. The J segment lost 3 bases and the V segment lost 4 bases, leaving 12 bases of the junction unmatched. Germline CDR1 is SGHRS and CDR2 is YFSETQ. The CDR3 length is 18 residues.

This chain uses TRBV5-1 with TRBJ1-1, with D uncertain. CDR3 size: 13 residues. The V end lost 4 bases, the J end lost 0 bases, and 7 bases lay between the germline ends. Germline loops: CDR1 SGHRS, CDR2 YFSETQ. The CDR3 nucleotides are TGCGCCAGCAGCGCCCGGGTGAACACTGAAGCTTTCTTT. It translates to CASSARVNTEAFF. Variable domain in full (rest from reference TRBV5-1 and TRBJ1-1): KAGVTQTPRYLIKTRGQQVTLSCSPISGHRSVSWYQQTPGQGLQFLFEYFSETQRNKGNFPGRFSGRQFSNSRSEMNVSTLELGDSALYLCASSARVNTEAFFGQGTRLTVV.

This clone was detected only a few times. The chain couples TRBV7-2 to TRBJ1-1; maybe TRBD1 (5 bases). V lost 5 bases and J lost 1, with 17 bases in between. This CDR3 is built from 16 residues. Germline values: CDR1 SGHTA, CDR2 FQGNSA. In DNA form, the CDR3 reads TGTGCCAGCAGCCCTCTGGGGGGAAGAAAGAACACTGAAGCTTTCTTT. As protein: CASSPLGGRKNTEAFF. Drawing the rest from reference TRBV7-2 and TRBJ1-1, the complete variable domain is GAGVSQSPSNKVTEKGKDVELRCDPISGHTALYWYRQSLGQGLEFLIYFQGNSAPDKSGLPSDRFSAERTGGSVSTLTIQRTQQEDSAVYLCASSPLGGRKNTEAFFGQGTRLTVV.

The V and J genes are TRBV5-4 and TRBJ2-7; 16 positions agree with TRBD2. Per germline, CDR1 SGHNT and CDR2 YYREEE (reference sequence). The CDR3 is made up of 17 amino acids. V lost 2 bases to trimming and J lost 0 bases; unmatched junction nucleotides: 2. Here the CDR3 reads CASSLGTSGRGSYEQYF. In nucleotides, the CDR3 is TGTGCCAGCAGCTTAGGGACTAGCGGGAGGGGCTCCTACGAGCAGTACTTC.

The gene calls are TRBV7-2 and TRBJ2-2; the D is unclear. CDR3 length: 15 amino acids. Germline V CDR1 and CDR2: SGHTA, FQGNSA. Between the trimmed V and J ends, which lost 1 base and 6 bases, there was a span of 12 bases. CDR3 coding DNA: TGTGCCAGCAGCTTAGTGTCATCGGCACCCGGGGAGCTGTTTTTT. This sequence encodes CASSLVSSAPGELFF. The full variable domain, completed using reference TRBV7-2 and TRBJ2-2, is GAGVSQSPSNKVTEKGKDVELRCDPISGHTALYWYRQSLGQGLEFLIYFQGNSAPDKSGLPSDRFSAERTGGSVSTLTIQRTQQEDSAVYLCASSLVSSAPGELFFGEGSRLTVL.

The chain carries TRBV6-5 and TRBJ1-2, with D uncertain. The germline V gene has CDR1 MNHEY and CDR2 SVGAGI. The CDR3 contains 13 residues. V lost 5 bases and J 7 bases, leaving 14 bases between the germline ends. DNA for the CDR3: TGTGCCAGCAGTATGAATAGACTTTCTGGCTACACCTTC. It yields the protein CASSMNRLSGYTF.

The chain employs TRBV7-6 and TRBJ2-7; a possible D gene is TRBD1 (6 bases). Deletions cut 1 base from V and 6 bases from J, with 13 bases between. Germline loops: CDR1 SGHVS, CDR2 FNYEAQ. The CDR3 consists of 14 residues. The CDR3 DNA is TGTGCCAGCAGCTTAGAACAGGGTGGTGCCGAGCAGTACTTC. This gives the protein CASSLEQGGAEQYF.

The gene calls are TRBV2 and TRBJ1-6; D unresolved. This CDR3 region has 15 residues. Germline CDR1 reads SNHLY; CDR2 reads FYNNEI. V shed 5 bases and J shed 9 bases, with 17 bases lying between them. CDR3 bases: TGTGCCAGCAGTCCCGGCGTGGCTCCTTCTTCACCCCTCCACTTT. Translated, it gives CASSPGVAPSSPLHF.

J is TRBJ1-6 and V is TRBV5-1, with D possibly TRBD1 on 6 matching bases. The CDR3 loop spans 14 amino acids. The germline gives CDR1 SGHRS, CDR2 YFSETQ. V lost 2 bases and J 6 bases, leaving 9 bases between the germline ends. The CDR3 coding sequence is TGCGCCAGCAGCTTATTGGACAGTAATTCACCCCTCCACTTT. Protein product: CASSLLDSNSPLHF.

The rearrangement links TRBV5-4 to TRBJ2-3, with no clear D. Germline V gives CDR1 SGHNT, CDR2 YYREEE (reference sequence). The CDR3 has 12 residues. Trimming stripped 1 base from V and 5 bases from J, with 5 bases between. The chain's CDR3 is CASSLPGDTQYF. In DNA, the CDR3 is TGTGCCAGCAGCTTGCCCGGAGATACGCAGTATTTT.

The J gene is TRBJ2-7, the V gene TRBV11-2; weak D call: TRBD2 (6 bases). Trimming removed 1 base from V and 3 bases from J, with 16 bases in between. The CDR3 is 16 residues long. Looked up from germline, CDR1 is SGHAT and CDR2 is FQNNGV. DNA for the CDR3: TGTGCCAGCAGCTTAGTCGTTAATAGCGGAGTCTACGAGCAGTACTTC. Translated: CASSLVVNSGVYEQYF.

The V call is TRBV2, the J call TRBJ1-2, with a weak D call TRBD1 (6 bases). Deletions cut 0 bases from V and 8 bases from J, with 16 bases between. The CDR3 sequence is 15 residues long. Germline CDR1 and CDR2: SNHLY and FYNNEI. CDR3 nucleotides: TGTGCCAGCAGTGAAGCGAGGAGGAGGACAGACGGCTACACCTTC. Protein sequence: CASSEARRRTDGYTF.

This chain connects TRBV28 to TRBJ2-7; 15 bases match TRBD2. Germline V lookup: CDR1 MDHEN, CDR2 SYDVKM. The ends lost 5 bases at V and 6 bases at J; junction bases unmatched: 8. The CDR3 sequence is 16 residues long. CDR3 loop: CASSPGLAGGLSEQYF. CDR3 DNA sequence: TGTGCCAGCAGTCCCGGACTAGCGGGAGGGTTGAGCGAGCAGTACTTC.

The chain couples TRBV5-6 to TRBJ1-2; a weak D match, TRBD1 (5 bases). Between the trimmed V and J ends, which lost 1 base and 8 bases, there was a span of 18 bases. Germline CDR1 reads SGHDT; CDR2 reads YYEEEE. The CDR3 sequence is 15 residues long. The DNA for the CDR3 is TGTGCCAGCAGCTTGCCCCCGGGACTGGGAAGAGGCTACACCTTC. As protein: CASSLPPGLGRGYTF.

This sequence joins TRBV7-2 and TRBJ2-7, with TRBD1 identical over 10 bases. Germline values: CDR1 SGHTA, CDR2 FQGNSA. The junction had 2 bases not matched to a gene; V was cut back by 1 base and J by 2 bases. The CDR3 loop spans 15 amino acids. The CDR3 bases are TGTGCCAGCAGCTTAGGTGGGACAGGGGCCTACGAGCAGTACTTC. This encodes CASSLGGTGAYEQYF.

This chain joins TRBV30 and TRBJ2-1, with 7 bases that match TRBD2. Germline V lookup: CDR1 GTSNPN, CDR2 SVGIG (reference sequence). The CDR3 runs 11 residues. V dropped 5 bases and J dropped 9; count of bases not matched to a gene: 4. In nucleotides, the CDR3 is TGTGCCTGGGGGAGGGTGGCTGAGCAGTTCTTC. This encodes CAWGRVAEQFF.

V is TRBV18 and J is TRBJ2-1, with TRBD2 identical over 8 bases. Per the germline V gene, CDR1 is KGHSH and CDR2 is LQKENI. V was clipped by 0 bases and J by 5 bases; unmatched bases: 0. This CDR3 is built from 14 residues. The CDR3 loop is CASSPPSGNNEQFF. Written as DNA, the CDR3 is TGTGCCAGCTCACCACCTAGCGGGAACAATGAGCAGTTCTTC.

V is TRBV5-1 and J is TRBJ2-2; tentatively, D is TRBD2 (5 bases). The CDR3 has 14 residues. CDR1 and CDR2 (germline): SGHRS, YFSETQ. V lost 4 bases, J lost 6 bases, and 13 bases lay in between. CDR3: CASSGSGVPGELFF. The CDR3 nucleotides are TGCGCCAGCAGCGGTTCCGGGGTCCCCGGGGAGCTGTTTTTT.

CDR3 nucleotide sequence: TGCGCCAGCAGCTTGGTGCCAGCTACCCAAGAGACCCAGTACTTC. Translation gives CASSLVPATQETQYF. The J gene is TRBJ2-5, the V gene TRBV5-1; D is unresolved. The germline gives CDR1 SGHRS, CDR2 YFSETQ. V lost 0 bases to trimming and J lost 1 base, with 10 bases between them. This CDR3 region has 15 residues.

The chain recombines TRBV14 with TRBJ1-2, with 7 bases aligning to TRBD1. The V and J ends lost 3 bases and 4 bases, in that order; junction bases with no gene match: 5. The length of the CDR3 is 14 residues. Germline assignment: CDR1 SGHDN and CDR2 FVKESK. CDR3 sequence reads: CASSHYEGAYGYTF. CDR3 bases: TGTGCCAGCAGCCATTATGAGGGGGCCTATGGCTACACCTTC. The full variable domain, in which reference TRBV14 and TRBJ1-2 provide the parts outside the CDR3, is EAGVTQFPSHSVIEKGQTVTLRCDPISGHDNLYWYRRVMGKEIKFLLHFVKESKQDESGMPNNRFLAERTGGTYSTLKVQPAELEDSGVYFCASSHYEGAYGYTFGSGTRLTVV.

This clone was seen only once. The same CDR3 also results from other DNA sequences found in this sample. This sequence joins TRBV7-9 and TRBJ2-3, with 12 bases lining up with TRBD2. Germline V gene data show CDR1 as SEHNR and CDR2 as FQNEAQ (reference sequence). J was trimmed by 6 bases and V by 5 bases; bases with no gene match: 6. This CDR3 region has 15 residues. The CDR3: CASSLPSGGADTQYF. As DNA, the CDR3 is TGTGCCAGCAGCCTCCCTAGCGGGGGGGCGGATACGCAGTATTTT.

This chain uses TRBV7-2 with TRBJ2-7; D not certain. The CDR3 extends over 16 amino acids. The ends were cut back, 4 bases at V and 2 bases at J, with 18 bases in the middle. Germline V gene sequence: CDR1 SGHTA, CDR2 FQGNSA. CDR3 nucleotides: TGTGCCAGCAGCTCATACATCTCACGGAGAGCCTACGAGCAGTACTTC. This translates into CASSSYISRRAYEQYF.

The chain recombines TRBV5-1 with TRBJ2-5; TRBD1 aligns across 8 bases. Germline CDR1 is SGHRS and CDR2 is YFSETQ. The J segment lost 3 bases and the V segment lost 4 bases, leaving 5 bases of the junction unmatched. This CDR3 is 14 amino acids long. The CDR3 DNA follows: TGCGCCAGCAGCCGGGACAGGCCGGAAGAGACCCAGTACTTC. Its translation is CASSRDRPEETQYF.